These T cell receptor beta chains were read from a single sample in a study of PD-1 blockade in classical Hodgkin lymphoma. Here immunoSEQ multiplex PCR was the method, and the copy in TCRdb shows in-frame clones only, minus some. The sample consists of tens of thousands of clones, about 83% of them appearing once. The sample consisted of peripheral blood mononuclear cells (PBMCs), taken before the fourth cycle of nivolumab. The receptors were gathered from a human donor with classical Hodgkin lymphoma. Both conserved end residues are part of each CDR3. The order of the fields is J gene, CDR3 length, D gene, clone size, V gene, CDR3 DNA, CDR3 protein. The D gene is left open where the match is weak. Expanded clones are given a class, and other clones once, few, many or no size at all.

TRBJ2-2 | 15 | . | . | TRBV5-1 | TGCGCCAGCAGCTTCATTGGGGTGAACACCGGGGAGCTGTTTTTT | CASSFIGVNTGELFF
TRBJ2-3 | 16 | TRBD2 | . | TRBV5-6 | TGTGCCAGCAGCTTGGTTCCAGCGGGAGGTACAGATACGCAGTATTTT | CASSLVPAGGTDTQYF
TRBJ2-5 | 14 | TRBD2 | . | TRBV12-5 | TGTGCTAGTGGTCGAGCGGGAGGAGCGGGGACCCAGTACTTC | CASGRAGGAGTQYF
TRBJ1-1 | 14 | . | few | TRBV27 | TGTGCCAGCAGTACCAAGAGGTCGAACACTGAAGCTTTCTTT | CASSTKRSNTEAFF
TRBJ1-2 | 15 | . | . | TRBV9 | TGTGCCAGCAGCATCGGGACCCAAGCTAACTATGGCTACACCTTC | CASSIGTQANYGYTF
TRBJ1-2 | 13 | . | . | TRBV5-6 | TGTGCCAGCAGCGCGACAGCTAACTATGGCTACACCTTC | CASSATANYGYTF
TRBJ2-1 | 14 | . | . | TRBV19 | TGTGCCAGTACAGCTGGGACAGCGGGTGTTGAGCAGTTCTTC | CASTAGTAGVEQFF
TRBJ2-6 | 16 | TRBD1 | . | TRBV7-2 | TGTGCCAGCAGTTGGGGACAGGGTCCTGGGGCCAACGTCCTGACTTTC | CASSWGQGPGANVLTF
TRBJ1-1 | 15 | . | . | TRBV21-1 | TGTGCCAGCAGCAAGATGAGACATCCAAACACTGAAGCTTTCTTT | CASSKMRHPNTEAFF
TRBJ1-4 | 13 | . | . | TRBV10-2 | TGCGCCAGCGGGGAAGGGGTATATGAAAAACTGTTTTTT | CASGEGVYEKLFF
TRBJ2-3 | 14 | . | . | TRBV4-3 | TGCGCCAGCAGCCAAGCCAGGGGAACAGATACGCAGTATTTT | CASSQARGTDTQYF
TRBJ2-1 | 16 | TRBD2 | . | TRBV6-5 | TGTGCCAGCAGTTATTGGGGGACTAGCGGGAGAAATGAGCAGTTCTTC | CASSYWGTSGRNEQFF
TRBJ2-1 | 17 | . | . | TRBV1 | TGCACCACCGTTTTTATAGCGGGAGGGTCCTCCTACAATGAGCAGTTCTTC | CTTVFIAGGSSYNEQFF
TRBJ2-7 | 14 | TRBD1 | . | TRBV11-2 | TGTGCCAGCAGCCTTCAGGGGGTTGGCAACGAGCAGTACTTC | CASSLQGVGNEQYF
TRBJ2-7 | 14 | . | . | TRBV19 | TGTGCCAGTAGTCATAGGGAAAGACACTACGAGCAGTACTTC | CASSHRERHYEQYF
TRBJ1-5 | 15 | TRBD1 | once | TRBV7-2 | TGTGCCAGCAGACGTGGACAGGGGGCCTTTCAGCCCCAGCATTTT | CASRRGQGAFQPQHF
TRBJ1-1 | 14 | . | . | TRBV19 | TGTGCCAGTAGTATCGACAGAGGCAACACTGAAGCTTTCTTT | CASSIDRGNTEAFF
TRBJ2-1 | 13 | . | . | TRBV15 | TGTGCCACCGTCGAAAGCGGGCTCGCTAAACTGTTCTTC | CATVESGLAKLFF
TRBJ2-7 | 13 | TRBD2 | . | TRBV15 | TGTGCCACCAGCAGAGTGGCGGGGGAGGAGCAGTACTTC | CATSRVAGEEQYF
TRBJ2-3 | 17 | . | . | TRBV15 | TGTGCCACCAGCAGTGCCTGGGGGCGGGGGAGCACAGATACGCAGTATTTT | CATSSAWGRGSTDTQYF
TRBJ2-5 | 15 | TRBD2 | . | TRBV19 | TGTGCCAGTAGTAGGGCTAGCGGGAGTTTGGAGACCCAGTACTTC | CASSRASGSLETQYF
TRBJ2-1 | 19 | TRBD2 | . | TRBV9 | TGTGCCAGCGGGATTAGTAGACTAGCGGGTGGGGGGGTATACAATGAGCAGTTCTTC | CASGISRLAGGGVYNEQFF
TRBJ2-2 | 15 | . | . | TRBV19 | TGTGCCAGTTTATTGGGACCTCTGGACACCGGGGAGCTGTTTTTT | CASLLGPLDTGELFF
TRBJ2-7 | 14 | TRBD2 | . | TRBV6-5 | TGTGCCAGCAGAGGACTAGCGGGAGTGGAAGAGCAGTACTTC | CASRGLAGVEEQYF
TRBJ2-1 | 16 | TRBD2 | . | TRBV7-6 | TGTGCCAGCAGCTTCCGATGGGATAGCGGGATTGATGAGCAGTTCTTC | CASSFRWDSGIDEQFF
TRBJ2-7 | 11 | TRBD1 | . | TRBV6-5 | TGTGCCAGCAGGACAGGGAACGTGCAGTACTTC | CASRTGNVQYF
TRBJ1-2 | 14 | TRBD1 | . | TRBV5-5 | TGTGCCAGCAGCTTGCTGACAGGGACCCATGGCTACACCTTC | CASSLLTGTHGYTF
TRBJ2-7 | 14 | TRBD2 | few | TRBV5-1 | TGCGCCAGCAGCTTGGGCGGGAGTGCCTACGAGCAGTACTTC | CASSLGGSAYEQYF
TRBJ1-2 | 16 | . | . | TRBV7-2 | TGTGCCAGCAGCGTTACTTCCGGGAGCCAAGTCTATGGCTACACCTTC | CASSVTSGSQVYGYTF
TRBJ2-7 | 16 | TRBD1 | once | TRBV9 | TGTGCCAGCAGCGTAGGGGCAGGGGGTATAGGTTACGAGCAGTACTTC | CASSVGAGGIGYEQYF
TRBJ1-1 | 16 | . | . | TRBV4-2 | TGTGCCAGCAGCCAAGATCCGCGGCCGGGGGTTTCTGAAGCTTTCTTT | CASSQDPRPGVSEAFF
TRBJ1-3 | 16 | . | few | TRBV5-4 | TGTGCCAGCAGCTTGGCCAAGGGGGGCTCTGGAAACACCATATATTTT | CASSLAKGGSGNTIYF
TRBJ1-1 | 15 | . | . | TRBV6-5 | TGTGCCAGCAGTTATCGGTGGGGGGCGCAAACTGAAGCTTTCTTT | CASSYRWGAQTEAFF
TRBJ2-7 | 16 | TRBD2 | . | TRBV5-4 | TGTGCCAGCAGCCGGGGGACTAGCGGGAGTGGCCTCGAGCAGTACTTC | CASSRGTSGSGLEQYF
TRBJ2-7 | 16 | . | . | TRBV5-1 | TGCGCCAGCAGCTTGGAGATGGGTGAGGGTTCCTACGAGCAGTACTTC | CASSLEMGEGSYEQYF
TRBJ2-3 | 16 | TRBD2 | few | TRBV29-1 | TGCAGCGTCGCCGGACTAGCGGGCCATCGGGGAGATACGCAGTATTTT | CSVAGLAGHRGDTQYF
TRBJ2-1 | 17 | TRBD2 | . | TRBV7-9 | TGTGCCAGCAGCCCAGGGACTAGCGGGACATCCTACAATGAGCAGTTCTTC | CASSPGTSGTSYNEQFF
TRBJ2-7 | 13 | . | . | TRBV30 | TGTGCCTGGACGGCGGCTAGCTCCTACGAGCAGTACTTC | CAWTAASSYEQYF
TRBJ1-5 | 16 | . | . | TRBV6-6 | TGTGCCAGCAGTTACCAAAACTCACTGAGCAATCAGCCCCAGCATTTT | CASSYQNSLSNQPQHF
TRBJ2-3 | 15 | . | . | TRBV7-6 | TGTGCCAGCAGCTTATTTAGCGCCCCCACAGATACGCAGTATTTT | CASSLFSAPTDTQYF
TRBJ2-7 | 13 | TRBD1 | . | TRBV28 | TGTGCCAGCACGCGGACAGGGCGCTACGAGCAGTACTTC | CASTRTGRYEQYF
TRBJ2-7 | 13 | TRBD1 | . | TRBV30 | TGTGCCTGGAGCGGACAGGGAGCCTACGAGCAGTACTTC | CAWSGQGAYEQYF
TRBJ2-3 | 12 | . | once | TRBV29-1 | TGCAGCGTTGAGCCTAGCACAGATACGCAGTATTTT | CSVEPSTDTQYF
TRBJ1-5 | 14 | . | few | TRBV6-1 | TGTGCCAGCAGTGAAAACCTCTTGGGACAGCCCCAGCATTTT | CASSENLLGQPQHF
TRBJ2-5 | 12 | . | few | TRBV2 | TGTGCCAGCAGGGCCTGGAAGGAGACCCAGTACTTC | CASRAWKETQYF
TRBJ2-1 | 15 | . | once | TRBV7-9 | TGTGCCAGCAGCTTAGGAGCGCCTTCCTACAATGAGCAGTTCTTC | CASSLGAPSYNEQFF
TRBJ2-4 | 13 | . | . | TRBV7-8 | TGTGCCAGCAGCTTAGCGGGTGGGGACATTCAGTACTTC | CASSLAGGDIQYF
TRBJ1-1 | 15 | TRBD1 | . | TRBV5-1 | TGCGCCAGCAGTGACCAGGGGGCTTTGAACACTGAAGCTTTCTTT | CASSDQGALNTEAFF
TRBJ1-5 | 14 | TRBD1 | medium-sized | TRBV27 | TGTGCCAGCAGTCCCGACAGGGCAAATCAGCCCCAGCATTTT | CASSPDRANQPQHF
TRBJ2-3 | 14 | . | . | TRBV5-1 | TGCGCCAGCAGCTTGGTACGGAACACAGATACGCAGTATTTT | CASSLVRNTDTQYF
TRBJ1-5 | 14 | . | . | TRBV7-2 | TGTGCCAGCAGCGGGGACCGCCCAGGGGAGCCCCAGCATTTT | CASSGDRPGEPQHF
TRBJ1-1 | 13 | . | . | TRBV19 | TGTGCCAGTAGTATAGATCTCTACACTGAAGCTTTCTTT | CASSIDLYTEAFF
TRBJ2-2 | 15 | TRBD2 | . | TRBV30 | TGTGCCTGGAGCAAGACTAGCGGGAGGACCGGGGAGCTGTTTTTT | CAWSKTSGRTGELFF
TRBJ2-2 | 17 | TRBD2 | . | TRBV13 | TGTGCCAGCAGCGAACCCGGGACTAGCGGGAACACCGGGGAGCTGTTTTTT | CASSEPGTSGNTGELFF
TRBJ2-7 | 16 | . | . | TRBV5-6 | TGTGCCAGCAGCTTGGGTCCGGGCCCGAGCTCCTACGAGCAGTACTTC | CASSLGPGPSSYEQYF
TRBJ2-5 | 12 | . | . | TRBV5-6 | TGTGCCAGCAGCGCCAATCAAGAGACCCAGTACTTC | CASSANQETQYF
TRBJ2-3 | 12 | . | . | TRBV10-3 | TGTGCCATCAGTGACGGCACAGATACGCAGTATTTT | CAISDGTDTQYF